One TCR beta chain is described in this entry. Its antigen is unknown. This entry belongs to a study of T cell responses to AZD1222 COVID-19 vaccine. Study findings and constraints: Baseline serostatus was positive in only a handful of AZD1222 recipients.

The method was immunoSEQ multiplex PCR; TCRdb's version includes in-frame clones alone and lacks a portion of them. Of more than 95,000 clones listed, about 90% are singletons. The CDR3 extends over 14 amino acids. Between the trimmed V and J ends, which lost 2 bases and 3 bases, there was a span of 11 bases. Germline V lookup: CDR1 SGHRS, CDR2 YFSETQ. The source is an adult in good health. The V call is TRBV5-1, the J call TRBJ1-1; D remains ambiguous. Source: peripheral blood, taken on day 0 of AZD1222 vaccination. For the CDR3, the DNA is TGCGCCAGCAGCTTTACTGACACTCACACTGAAGCTTTCTTT. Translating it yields CASSFTDTHTEAFF.